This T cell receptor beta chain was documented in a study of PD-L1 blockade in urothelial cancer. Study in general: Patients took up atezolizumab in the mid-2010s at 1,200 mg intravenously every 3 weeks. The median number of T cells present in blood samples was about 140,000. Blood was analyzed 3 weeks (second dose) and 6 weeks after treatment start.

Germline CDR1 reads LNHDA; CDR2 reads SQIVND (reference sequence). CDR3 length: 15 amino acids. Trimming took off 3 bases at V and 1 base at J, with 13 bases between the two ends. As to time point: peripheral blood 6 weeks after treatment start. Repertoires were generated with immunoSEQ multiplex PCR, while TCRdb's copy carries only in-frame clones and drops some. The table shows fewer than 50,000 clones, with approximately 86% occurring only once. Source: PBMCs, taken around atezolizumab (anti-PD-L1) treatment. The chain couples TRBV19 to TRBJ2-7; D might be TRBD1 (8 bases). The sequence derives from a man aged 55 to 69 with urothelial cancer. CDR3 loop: CASSMGGTGSYEQYF. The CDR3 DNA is TGTGCCAGTAGTATGGGGGGGACAGGATCCTACGAGCAGTACTTC.